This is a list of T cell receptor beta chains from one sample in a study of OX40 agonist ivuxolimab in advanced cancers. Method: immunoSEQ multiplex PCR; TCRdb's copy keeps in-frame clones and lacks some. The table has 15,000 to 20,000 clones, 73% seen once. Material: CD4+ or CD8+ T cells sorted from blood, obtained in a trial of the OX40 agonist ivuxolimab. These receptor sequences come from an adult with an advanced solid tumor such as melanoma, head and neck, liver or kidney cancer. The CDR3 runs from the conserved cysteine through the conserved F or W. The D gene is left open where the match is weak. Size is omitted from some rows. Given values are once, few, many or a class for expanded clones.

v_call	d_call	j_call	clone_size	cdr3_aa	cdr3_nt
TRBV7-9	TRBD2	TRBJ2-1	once	CASSPRTSGGGYNEQFF	TGTGCCAGCAGCCCACGTACTAGCGGGGGGGGTTACAATGAGCAGTTCTTC
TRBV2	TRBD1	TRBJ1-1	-	CASSVEGGAVRNTEAFF	TGTGCCAGCAGCGTTGAAGGGGGCGCGGTGAGGAACACTGAAGCTTTCTTT
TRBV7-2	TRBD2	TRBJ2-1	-	CASSLTSGKYNEQFF	TGTGCCAGCAGCCTAACTAGCGGGAAGTACAATGAGCAGTTCTTC
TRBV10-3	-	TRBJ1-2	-	CASSYGGEGYTF	TGTGCCAGCAGTTACGGGGGGGAGGGCTACACCTTC
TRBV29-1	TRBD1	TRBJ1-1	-	CSVPGGQGAVNTEAFF	TGCAGCGTCCCAGGGGGCCAGGGGGCGGTGAACACTGAAGCTTTCTTT
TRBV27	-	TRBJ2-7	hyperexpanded	CASSFRAANNEQYF	TGTGCCAGCAGTTTTCGGGCCGCTAATAACGAGCAGTACTTC
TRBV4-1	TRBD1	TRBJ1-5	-	CASSKMGDRLNQPQHF	TGCGCCAGCAGCAAAATGGGGGACAGGCTCAATCAGCCCCAGCATTTT
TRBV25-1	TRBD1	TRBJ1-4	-	CASSDEGAEKLFF	TGTGCCAGCAGTGATGAGGGGGCGGAAAAACTGTTTTTT
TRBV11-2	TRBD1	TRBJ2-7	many	CASSWRQGDTEQYF	TGTGCCAGCAGCTGGAGACAGGGGGATACCGAGCAGTACTTC
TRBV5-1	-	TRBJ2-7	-	CASSLDGRGYEQYF	TGCGCCAGCAGCTTGGATGGCAGGGGATACGAGCAGTACTTC
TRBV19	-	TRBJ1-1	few	CASSTSLGTEAFF	TGTGCCAGTAGTACATCCCTTGGGACTGAAGCTTTCTTT
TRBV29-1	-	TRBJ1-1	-	CSGEDPLRVTEAFF	TGCAGCGGCGAGGATCCCTTAAGGGTCACTGAAGCTTTCTTT
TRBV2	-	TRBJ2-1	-	CASISHPNEQFF	TGTGCCAGCATTTCGCATCCCAATGAGCAGTTCTTC
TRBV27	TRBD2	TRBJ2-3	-	CASSLGLAGVTDTQYF	TGTGCCAGCAGTCTAGGACTAGCGGGAGTCACAGATACGCAGTATTTT